This T cell receptor beta chain was recorded in a study of ipilimumab plus nivolumab after autologous stem cell transplantation. The repertoire was sequenced with immunoSEQ multiplex PCR; TCRdb's copy has only in-frame clones and lacks some. The table shows more than 3,000 clones, with roughly 90% occurring only once. Starting 14 to 28 days after autologous transplant, ipilimumab 1 mg/kg was given. Germline V CDR1 and CDR2: GTSNPN, SVGIG (reference sequence). CDR3 length: 12 amino acids. Trimming stripped 8 bases from V and 7 bases from J, with 14 bases between. The J gene is TRBJ1-4, the V gene TRBV30; perhaps TRBD1 as D (5 bases). Sequenced here: PBMCs, sampled in a trial of ipilimumab plus nivolumab as post-transplant consolidation. This TCR was sampled from a male donor with multiple myeloma. The CDR3 DNA reads as TGTGCCACGGGAAGAAGGGGTGAAAAACTGTTTTTT. It is translated as CATGRRGEKLFF.